This T cell receptor beta chain was retrieved from a study of blood T cell repertoires in COVID-19. Turning to the study itself: Samples taken during acute and convalescent COVID-19 were collected in the United States, Italy and Spain. Nucleic acid was either cDNA or gDNA, and it came from T cells, B-cell-depleted T cells, or PBMCs.

Germline V gene sequence: CDR1 SNHLY, CDR2 FYNNEI. V dropped 4 bases and J dropped 6; count of bases not matched to a gene: 9. The CDR3 extends over 17 amino acids. Methods used by the authors: For nucleated cells, counts were estimated from reference gene primer amplification. Profiling relied on immunoSEQ multiplex PCR, and the TCRdb table lists in-frame clones only, not all of them. Clone size and the V and J calls come from that table; the DNA yielded D and trimming. The table records 70,000 or so clones, approximately 80% of them present only once. This clonotype was obtained from a man at least 80 years old with active or convalescent COVID-19. The chain is built from TRBV2 and TRBJ2-1; the match to TRBD2 covers 13 bases. The sample consisted of peripheral blood. The CDR3 sequence is CASSGLSGTSGVNEQFF. Written as DNA, the CDR3 is TGTGCCAGCAGTGGTCTCTCCGGGACTAGCGGGGTCAATGAGCAGTTCTTC.